This T cell receptor (beta chain) was sequenced in a study of cytomegalovirus exposure and HLA in healthy donors. Details on this clone: Its antigen remains unidentified. The CDR3 does not end in the conserved phenylalanine or tryptophan, so this is likely a read error.

Looked up from germline, CDR1 is MNHNS and CDR2 is SASEGT. CDR3 length: 16 amino acids. The primer mix had 60 Vbeta and 13 Jbeta primers. Clones were read by immunoSEQ multiplex PCR, and TCRdb kept only the in-frame ones, dropping some. The table has under 200,000 clones, roughly 76% seen once. Whole-study results and caveats: Highest at DRB1 and lowest at HLA-C, TCR association rates differed among HLA loci in a later analysis. High specificity and sensitivity for cytomegalovirus status were reported for the classifier.

The chain joins TRBV6-1 to TRBJ2-7; the D gene is possibly TRBD1 (6 bases). TRBJ2-1 explains the end of the DNA better; the J call may be wrong. This TCR was sampled from a male donor in good health and CMV-seronegative. The source material was PBMCs. The CDR3 spells CASSELPRDTSWEQFS. CDR3 nucleotide sequence: TGTGCCAGCAGTGAACTGCCCCGGGACACCAGCTGGGAGCAGTTCTCC.